The 23 T cell receptor beta chains below were found in one sample sequenced in a study of shared clonotypes between healthy human individuals. This table comes from immunoSEQ multiplex PCR, and its TCRdb copy is limited to in-frame clones, with some not included. The sample has about 2.1 million clones, about 93% seen once. Positively selected for CCR7, the CD45RO-negative cells used as naive CD8 cells excluded terminally differentiated effector memory CD45RA+ cells. Sequencing was carried out using naive CD8+ T cells from PBMCs. Receptors originate from a man aged 18 to 30 in good health. Some clones in this sample may be carry-over from other donors' samples.

The chain joins TRBV7-3 to TRBJ2-1, with D possibly matching TRBD2 (6 bases). The CDR3 has 15 residues. The germline V gene encodes CDR1 SGHTA and CDR2 FQGTGA. Trimming removed 2 bases at V and 4 bases at J, with 12 bases between. CDR3 sequence reads: CASSLVGGGYNEQFF. The CDR3 nucleotides read TGTGCCAGCAGCTTAGTGGGAGGAGGATACAATGAGCAGTTCTTC.

This clone was found a few times. The genes are TRBV10-1 and TRBJ1-1; 7 nucleotides line up with TRBD1. From germline, CDR1 is WNHNN and CDR2 SYGVQD (reference sequence). Unmatched junction bases numbered 25, after V lost 6 bases and J lost 6 bases. The CDR3 loop spans 19 amino acids. The CDR3 loop reads CASSFVYRDSPQACPEAFF. The CDR3 bases are TGCGCCAGCAGCTTCGTCTACCGGGACAGTCCACAAGCCTGCCCTGAAGCTTTCTTT.

The CDR3 spells CASSVESSTNEKLFF. CDR3 coding DNA: TGTGCCAGCAGCGTAGAGAGTTCAACTAATGAAAAACTGTTTTTT. V gene TRBV9 combines with J gene TRBJ1-4; D gene unclear. The V and J ends lost 0 bases and 0 bases respectively, with 6 bases between them. The CDR3 spans 15 residues. Germline V gives CDR1 SGDLS, CDR2 YYNGEE.

This clone was found once. The chain recombines TRBV4-3 with TRBJ1-2; TRBD1 is a possible D gene (5 bases). V shed 1 base and J shed 3 bases, with 12 bases lying between them. The CDR3 is 15 residues long. Germline values: CDR1 LGHNA, CDR2 YSLEER. CDR3 region: CASSQADGAHYGYTF. The DNA of the CDR3 is TGCGCCAGCAGCCAAGCAGATGGGGCTCACTATGGCTACACCTTC.

The rearrangement links TRBV7-6 to TRBJ2-7, with a possible D match to TRBD2 (7 bases). The CDR3 has 15 amino acids. V lost 5 bases and J 2 bases, leaving 16 bases between the germline ends. Germline V gives CDR1 SGHVS, CDR2 FNYEAQ. The CDR3 DNA follows: TGTGCCAGCAGCCCCGGAGGGGGGGGCCCCTACGAGCAGTACTTC. Protein product: CASSPGGGGPYEQYF.

On this clone: In the same sample, other DNA sequences code for this CDR3. The chain joins TRBV27 to TRBJ1-1; D gene uncertain. From germline, CDR1 is MNHEY and CDR2 SMNVEV (reference sequence). V was trimmed by 3 bases and J by 4 bases, leaving 9 bases between them. This CDR3 has 13 amino acids. The CDR3 here is CASSFGSGTEAFF. The DNA of the CDR3 is TGTGCCAGCAGTTTTGGTTCCGGCACTGAAGCTTTCTTT.

The chain couples TRBV14 to TRBJ1-2, with TRBD1 matching 8 bases. J gave up 8 bases and V 3 bases, and 14 bases lay outside the gene matches. Germline-derived CDR1 and CDR2 are SGHDN and FVKESK. The CDR3 loop spans 16 amino acids. The CDR3 here is CASSHGLGQGVRGYTF. In DNA, the CDR3 is TGTGCCAGCAGCCACGGACTTGGACAGGGCGTACGGGGCTACACCTTC.

This rearrangement joins TRBV11-2 to TRBJ2-5; unclear D gene. CDR1 is SGHAT and CDR2 is FQNNGV in the germline V gene. The CDR3 has 14 amino acids. V lost 0 bases and J 2 bases, leaving 7 bases between the germline ends. The CDR3, as DNA: TGTGCCAGCAGCTTAGAAGAGGCGCAAGAGACCCAGTACTTC. It specifies CASSLEEAQETQYF. The full variable domain, with the rest looked up from reference TRBV11-2 and TRBJ2-5, is EAGVAQSPRYKIIEKRQSVAFWCNPISGHATLYWYQQILGQGPKLLIQFQNNGVVDDSQLPKDRFSAERLKGVDSTLKIQPAKLEDSAVYLCASSLEEAQETQYFGPGTRLLVL.

V is TRBV19 and J is TRBJ2-1; D is unclear. CDR1 is LNHDA, CDR2 SQIVND, per germline (reference sequence). The CDR3 loop spans 13 amino acids. V was pared by 5 bases and J by 8 bases, with 13 bases between. The CDR3 DNA follows: TGTGCCAGTAGTCTCCTCGTACTGTATGAGCAGTTCTTC. It yields the protein CASSLLVLYEQFF. The whole variable domain, filled in from reference TRBV19 and TRBJ2-1, reads DGGITQSPKYLFRKEGQNVTLSCEQNLNHDAMYWYRQDPGQGLRLIYYSQIVNDFQKGDIAEGYSVSREKKESFPLTVTSAQKNPTAFYLCASSLLVLYEQFFGPGTRLTVL.

The gene calls are TRBV9 and TRBJ2-6; 8 nucleotides line up with TRBD1. Germline loops: CDR1 SGDLS, CDR2 YYNGEE. V shed 0 bases and J 0 bases; nucleotides not matched to a gene: 5. The CDR3 length is 18 residues. CDR3 in amino acids: CASSVGNRGISGANVLTF. The CDR3, as DNA: TGTGCCAGCAGCGTAGGTAACAGGGGGATCTCTGGGGCCAACGTCCTGACTTTC.

The chain has TRBV29-1 and TRBJ1-6; D may be TRBD1 (5 bases). CDR1 and CDR2 (germline): SQVTM, ANQGSEA. This CDR3 spans 12 amino acids. Trimming removed 5 bases at V and 6 bases at J, with 8 bases between. For the CDR3, the DNA is TGCAGCGTTTGGAGGGGTAATTCACCCCTCCACTTT. Protein product: CSVWRGNSPLHF.

The chain links TRBV19 to TRBJ1-5; a weak D match, TRBD1 (5 bases). Germline V lookup: CDR1 LNHDA, CDR2 SQIVND (reference sequence). This CDR3 region has 15 residues. V was shortened by 5 bases and J by 9 bases, with 20 bases between the two germline ends. CDR3 bases: TGTGCCAGTAGTCCCAGCGGGGCAGGACTGATGCCCCAGCATTTT. Translation: CASSPSGAGLMPQHF.

The chain has TRBV5-5 and TRBJ1-3; 8 positions match TRBD1. The V segment lost 2 bases and the J segment 4 bases; nucleotides outside the gene matches: 14. CDR3 length: 18 amino acids. Germline V CDR1 and CDR2: SGHKS, YYEKEE (reference sequence). The CDR3 DNA reads TGTGCCAGCAGCTTCCACTCGACAGGGGCAATTAGCGGAAACACCATATATTTT. As protein: CASSFHSTGAISGNTIYF.

The V gene is TRBV27, the J gene TRBJ1-2; D is perhaps TRBD1 (6 bases). Trimming took 6 bases from V and 7 from J, leaving 18 bases between them. This CDR3 is built from 14 residues. Per the germline V gene, CDR1 is MNHEY and CDR2 is SMNVEV (reference sequence). The CDR3 here is CASSLAGPGAGYTF. The CDR3 DNA reads as TGTGCCAGCAGCTTGGCAGGGCCGGGGGCTGGCTACACCTTC.

The V call is TRBV29-1, the J call TRBJ2-4, with TRBD2 matching 7 bases. The length of the CDR3 is 17 residues. The V gene end was trimmed by 5 bases and the J gene end by 3 bases; junction bases not matched to a gene: 16. Germline assignment: CDR1 SQVTM and CDR2 ANQGSEA. CDR3 amino acids: CSVFGGDPLLGKNIQYF. DNA of the CDR3: TGCAGCGTTTTTGGGGGGGACCCCCTTCTTGGCAAAAACATTCAGTACTTC.

The chain carries TRBV6-6 and TRBJ1-1; the D gene is possibly TRBD1 (6 bases). The CDR3 totals 14 residues. Per germline, CDR1 MNHNY and CDR2 SVGAGI (reference sequence). Trimming left V 5 bases short and J 7 bases short, with 17 bases between. DNA for the CDR3: TGTGCCAGCAGTGACACTGACAGGCTAGATGAAGCTTTCTTT. The encoded protein is CASSDTDRLDEAFF.

J is TRBJ2-7 and V is TRBV5-6, with D possibly TRBD2 on 5 matching bases. CDR3 length: 15 residues. Germline assignment: CDR1 SGHDT and CDR2 YYEEEE. V lost 4 bases to trimming and J lost 6 bases, with 20 bases between them. Here the CDR3 reads CASSRTGIPSGEQYF. CDR3 DNA sequence: TGTGCCAGCAGCCGGACGGGGATCCCCTCCGGCGAGCAGTACTTC.

The chain is built from TRBV13 and TRBJ2-2, with D perhaps TRBD2 (6 bases). Trimming took off 3 bases at V and 3 bases at J, with 11 bases between the two ends. This CDR3 contains 15 residues. Germline CDR1 is PRHDT and CDR2 is FYEKMQ (reference sequence). The CDR3 nucleotides are TGTGCCAGCAGCTTCCGACTAGAGGACACCGGGGAGCTGTTTTTT. It translates to CASSFRLEDTGELFF.

The rearrangement uses TRBV28 and TRBJ2-7; 8 bases agree with TRBD2. J was trimmed by 5 bases and V by 3 bases; bases with no gene match: 6. The CDR3 is made up of 14 amino acids. CDR1 and CDR2 from the germline V gene are MDHEN and SYDVKM. The CDR3 region is CASSLTSETDEQYF. The CDR3 region has the DNA TGTGCCAGCAGTTTGACTAGCGAGACCGACGAGCAGTACTTC.

The rearrangement uses TRBV4-1 and TRBJ2-7; 7 nucleotides line up with TRBD2. CDR1 is MGHRA, CDR2 YSYEKL, per germline. V trimming: 4 bases; J trimming: 5 bases; junction bases outside the gene matches: 11. This CDR3 has 15 amino acids. The CDR3 nucleotides are TGCGCCAGCAGCCCCTTAGGGACTATGGGGAACGAGCAGTACTTC. It is translated as CASSPLGTMGNEQYF.

V gene TRBV11-2 combines with J gene TRBJ2-1; weak D call: TRBD2 (6 bases). The CDR3 has 17 amino acids. Trimming took off 5 bases at V and 6 bases at J, with 23 bases between the two ends. CDR1 is SGHAT, CDR2 FQNNGV, per germline. The chain's CDR3 is CASSQLPIREWTNEQFF. CDR3 nucleotide sequence: TGTGCCAGCAGCCAACTACCGATCCGGGAGTGGACCAATGAGCAGTTCTTC.

This clone was detected once. V usage is TRBV7-8 and J usage is TRBJ2-7; TRBD2 agrees at 8 bases. The CDR3 sequence is 14 residues long. The junction had 4 bases not matched to a gene; V was cut back by 3 bases and J by 3 bases. Germline loops: CDR1 SGHVS, CDR2 FQNEAQ. CDR3 nucleotides: TGTGCCAGCAGCTTCGCGGGGGGCCACTACGAGCAGTACTTC. This codes for CASSFAGGHYEQYF. Together with reference TRBV7-8 and TRBJ2-7, the CDR3 gives the full variable domain: GAGVSQSPRYKVAKRGQDVALRCDPISGHVSLFWYQQALGQGPEFLTYFQNEAQLDKSGLPSDRFFAERPEGSVSTLKIQRTQQEDSAVYLCASSFAGGHYEQYFGPGTRLTVT.

This clone was recorded once. CDR3 nucleotide sequence: TGTGCCAGCAGCCGCGCTCACTCCGGGCCCTTTGGGGAAAAACTGTTTTTT. Protein: CASSRAHSGPFGEKLFF. This chain links TRBV7-6 with TRBJ1-4; D is undetermined. CDR3 size: 17 residues. The germline CDR1 and CDR2 sequences are SGHVS and FNYEAQ. Deletions cut 5 bases from V and 8 bases from J, with 24 bases between.